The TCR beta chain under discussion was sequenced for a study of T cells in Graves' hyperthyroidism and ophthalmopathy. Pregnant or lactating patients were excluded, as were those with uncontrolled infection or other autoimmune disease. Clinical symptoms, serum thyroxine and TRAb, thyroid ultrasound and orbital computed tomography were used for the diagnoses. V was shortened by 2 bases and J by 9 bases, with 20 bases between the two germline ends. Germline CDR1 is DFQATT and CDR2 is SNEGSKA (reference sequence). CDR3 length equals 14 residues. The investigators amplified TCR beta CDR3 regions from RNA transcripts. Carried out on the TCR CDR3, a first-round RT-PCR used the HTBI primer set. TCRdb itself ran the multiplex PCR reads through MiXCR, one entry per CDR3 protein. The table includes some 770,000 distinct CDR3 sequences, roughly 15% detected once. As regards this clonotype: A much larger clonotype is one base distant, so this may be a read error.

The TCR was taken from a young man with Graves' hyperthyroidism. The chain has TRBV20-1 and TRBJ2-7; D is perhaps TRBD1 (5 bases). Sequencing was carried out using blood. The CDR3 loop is CSARKVDRTHGQYF. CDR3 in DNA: TGCAGTGCTAGAAAGGTAGACAGAACCCACGGGCAGTACTTC.